What follows describes a single TCR beta chain. The data stem from a study of cytomegalovirus exposure and HLA in healthy donors. V lost 0 bases, J lost 7 bases, and 6 bases lay in between. This CDR3 is 12 amino acids long. CDR1 is MNHEY, CDR2 SVGAGI, per germline. Vbeta (60) and Jbeta (13) primers were used in the PCR. TCRdb keeps only in-frame clones here, not all; method: immunoSEQ multiplex PCR. The repertoire holds 100,000 to 120,000 clones, with around 73% as singletons. The sample was PBMCs. The receptor comes from a woman aged 30 to 39 in good health and CMV-seropositive. This sequence joins TRBV6-5 and TRBJ1-1; no definite D call. The CDR3 DNA reads TGTGCCAGCAGTTACTCGACGGGTGAAGCTTTCTTT. Amino acids: CASSYSTGEAFF.